The T cell receptor (beta chain) described here comes from a study of cytomegalovirus exposure and HLA in healthy donors. Notes on the study in general: In an earlier analysis, productive rearrangement rates for most beta V segments clustered near 90% or 30%.

The CDR3 has 12 residues. Trimming left V 1 base short and J 6 bases short, with 5 bases between. The germline V gene has CDR1 SGHDT and CDR2 YYEEEE. Turning to this clone: The antigen is unknown.

PCR employed 60 Vbeta and 13 Jbeta primers. The protocol was immunoSEQ multiplex PCR, while the TCRdb copy is restricted to in-frame clones and leaves out a portion. The table shows about 160,000 clones, with 82% occurring only once. The clonotype comes from a girl between 5 and 17 years old in good health and CMV-seropositive. The sequenced sample consisted of PBMCs. The genes are TRBV5-6 and TRBJ1-5; D is perhaps TRBD1 (5 bases). DNA for the CDR3: TGTGCCAGCAGCTTGAGGGGTCAGCCCCAGCATTTT. This translates into CASSLRGQPQHF. The variable domain in full, completed from reference TRBV5-6 and TRBJ1-5, reads DAGVTQSPTHLIKTRGQQVTLRCSPKSGHDTVSWYQQALGQGPQFIFQYYEEEERQRGNFPDRFSGHQFPNYSSELNVNALLLGDSALYLCASSLRGQPQHFGDGTRLSIL.